Given below is one T cell receptor (beta chain) in context. Its antigen is as yet unknown. TCRdb reprocessed the RT-PCR reads with MiXCR, giving one entry per CDR3 protein. Found here are roughly 700,000 distinct CDR3 sequences, over 11% of them singletons; the top ten hold 6% to 8%. These data are taken from a study of response to subunit inactivated influenza vaccine. General study results and limits: It was the authors' suggestion that each seasonal influenza vaccination recruits few new T cells.

CDR3 length equals 13 residues. Trimming removed 6 bases at V and 10 bases at J, with 17 bases between. Germline CDR1 reads SGHRS; CDR2 reads YFSETQ. This material consisted of PBMCs from blood, taken roughly 2 weeks before vaccination. The clonotype comes from a man aged 45 to 65 who received an inactivated influenza vaccine. The rearrangement uses TRBV5-1 and TRBJ2-1, with D perhaps matching TRBD2 (6 bases). The CDR3 DNA is TGCGCCAGCAAGGGGACTTCTTTACGGGAGCAGTTCTTC. Residues: CASKGTSLREQFF. The full variable domain, in which reference TRBV5-1 and TRBJ2-1 provide the parts outside the CDR3, is KAGVTQTPRYLIKTRGQQVTLSCSPISGHRSVSWYQQTPGQGLQFLFEYFSETQRNKGNFPGRFSGRQFSNSRSEMNVSTLELGDSALYLCASKGTSLREQFFGPGTRLTVL.